This T cell receptor beta chain was recovered during a study of T cells in Graves' hyperthyroidism and ophthalmopathy. This clonotype was observed at least ten times. What was amplified from RNA transcripts were TCR beta CDR3 regions. Primed by the HTBI set, a first-round RT-PCR was run on the TCR CDR3. TCRdb independently ran MiXCR on the multiplex PCR reads; one entry per CDR3 protein. This table holds around 100,000 distinct CDR3 sequences, over 45% found once. The PBMCs were sourced from fresh peripheral blood (approximately 10 ml). This CDR3 region has 15 residues. Per germline, CDR1 LNHDA and CDR2 SQIVND (reference sequence). Trimming cost V 4 bases and J 4 bases; bases outside gene matches: 9.

This chain joins TRBV19 and TRBJ1-2; 7 bases align to TRBD1. The specimen sequenced was blood. This clonotype was sampled from a man aged 40-50 years with Graves' hyperthyroidism. The CDR3 loop is CASSTTLTGSYGYTF. The CDR3 nucleotides are TGTGCCAGTAGTACGACATTGACAGGGAGCTATGGCTACACCTTC.